This T cell receptor beta chain was recorded in a study of cytomegalovirus exposure and HLA in healthy donors. Across the study: An early data release held 79 million or so unique TCRs from HLA-typed donors.

A few counts support this clone. Its target is unknown. 60 Vbeta and 13 Jbeta primers were used in PCR. The method was immunoSEQ multiplex PCR; TCRdb's version includes in-frame clones alone and lacks a portion of them. Among some 170,000 clones listed, about 79% were seen once. The CDR3 length is 18 residues. The germline CDR1 and CDR2 sequences are SGHRS and YFSETQ. Trimming removed 3 bases from V and 2 bases from J; junction bases left unmatched: 10. Study findings and constraints: Earlier analysis found most TCR beta V segments productive about 90% or about 30% of the time. 87-base-pair reads could not separate some V segments, including TRBV6-2 and TRBV6-3. CMV serostatus was the sole immune exposure information available.

The rearrangement uses TRBV5-1 and TRBJ2-6; 8 nucleotides align to TRBD1. The clonotype comes from a middle-aged man in good health and CMV-seropositive. What was sequenced was PBMCs. In DNA, the CDR3 is TGCGCCAGCAGCTACAAACAGGGGGGAACTGCTGGGGCCAACGTCCTGACTTTC. It translates to CASSYKQGGTAGANVLTF.